The source of this T cell receptor (beta chain) is a study of T cell repertoires in ileal Crohn's disease. Overall study context: Every patient was operated on for stricturing (approximately 60%) or penetrating (about 40%) complications. Study-wide results and caveats: Within the first postoperative year, endoscopy came at median about 7.3 months. Active smokers at surgery had more clonal expansions than non-smokers. Every patient over 26.8% clonality showed endoscopic recurrence.

Remarks on this clone: The antigen is not known.

V trimming: 3 bases; J trimming: 7 bases; junction bases outside the gene matches: 20. Germline V gives CDR1 SGHVS, CDR2 FQNEAQ. This CDR3 is 19 amino acids long. Data came from immunoSEQ multiplex PCR; TCRdb stores just in-frame clones and leaves some out. The sample shows around 3,100 clones, approximately 84% of them seen only once. Time point indicated: neoterminal ileum biopsy at postoperative endoscopy, about 6 months after surgery. This rearrangement joins TRBV7-8 to TRBJ2-2; 7 positions agree with TRBD2. The material sequenced was ileal tissue. The origin of this receptor is an adult with Crohn's disease. The chain's CDR3 is CASSFTWGGRNSRSGELFF. The CDR3 DNA reads TGTGCCAGCAGCTTTACTTGGGGCGGGAGAAATTCTCGGAGCGGGGAGCTGTTTTTT.